The present T cell receptor (beta chain) was sequenced within a study of OX40 agonist ivuxolimab in advanced cancers. Germline V gives CDR1 SGHTA, CDR2 FQGNSA. The V segment lost 5 bases and the J segment 6 bases; nucleotides outside the gene matches: 7. The CDR3 has 16 amino acids. The assay was immunoSEQ multiplex PCR, and TCRdb's table has in-frame clones only and misses some. In the table there are over 75,000 clones, 70% to 90% of which are singletons. The chain couples TRBV7-2 to TRBJ2-1, with 13 nucleotides matching TRBD2. The clonotype comes from an adult with an advanced solid tumor such as melanoma, head and neck, liver or kidney cancer. This specimen was CD4+ or CD8+ T cells sorted from blood, taken in a trial of the OX40 agonist ivuxolimab. The CDR3 sequence is CASSPRTSGRRNEQFF. The CDR3 DNA follows: TGTGCCAGCAGCCCGAGGACTAGCGGGAGACGCAATGAGCAGTTCTTC.